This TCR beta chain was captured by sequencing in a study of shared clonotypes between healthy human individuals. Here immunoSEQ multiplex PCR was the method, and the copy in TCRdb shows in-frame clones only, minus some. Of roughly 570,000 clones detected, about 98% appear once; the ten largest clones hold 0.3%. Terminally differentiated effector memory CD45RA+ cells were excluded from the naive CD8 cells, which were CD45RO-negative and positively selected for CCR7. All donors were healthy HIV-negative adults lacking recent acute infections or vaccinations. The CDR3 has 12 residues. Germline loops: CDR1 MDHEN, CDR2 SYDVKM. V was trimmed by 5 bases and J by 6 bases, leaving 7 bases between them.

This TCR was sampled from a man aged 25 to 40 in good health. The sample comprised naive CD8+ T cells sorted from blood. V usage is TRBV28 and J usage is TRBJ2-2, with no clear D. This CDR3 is CASSPLAGELFF. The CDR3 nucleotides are TGTGCCAGCAGTCCCCTGGCCGGGGAGCTGTTTTTT.